The entry below gives a single T cell receptor (beta chain) sequence along with its context. This clonotype was recorded many times. The specificity of this receptor is unknown. Nothing much larger sits one base from this clone, and base qualities are not available. The data were obtained in a study of T cells in Graves' hyperthyroidism and ophthalmopathy (dated by TCRdb to 2018 to 2020). Context from the whole study: To identify TCR V-J signatures that set the groups apart, the researchers used a discovery cohort of 90 to 100 patients, made up of roughly 45 with Graves' ophthalmopathy and 57 with stable Graves' hyperthyroidism. Prospective prediction of ophthalmopathy was tested in an independent validation cohort of 18 to 20 hyperthyroidism patients and 17 patients who later progressed to ophthalmopathy. The paper reports TCR Vbeta CDR3 sequencing of some 140 peripheral blood samples: over 40 ophthalmopathy, fewer than 80 hyperthyroidism and around 17 progressor patients. Once sampling was done, hyperthyroidism patients were given methimazole at a starting dose of 30 mg daily, whereas ophthalmopathy patients were given high-dose intravenous methylprednisolone. For training and testing, the 80 to 100 patients in the discovery cohort were randomly divided in a 7:3 ratio. In addition, the study compared T-cell repertoires in thyroid tissue and in blood from roughly six Graves' hyperthyroidism patients. What the research found in general, with its limitations: During validation, the model predicted progression to ophthalmopathy a median of about 5.9 months ahead of onset, with almost 71% sensitivity and about 75% specificity. In cross-validation, a model built on a 13 V-J signature told ophthalmopathy apart from stable hyperthyroidism with approximately 90% sensitivity and approximately 81% specificity, and in testing the same model reached 80%/75%. Most expanded thyroid clonotypes (frequency above 0.001) were also detected in blood, a finding suggesting that blood repertoires may reflect thyroid immune responses. Sample size was not statistically predetermined, and investigators were not blinded to group allocation.

Stable Graves' hyperthyroidism was defined as the absence of progression to ophthalmopathy over 18 months of follow-up. Hyperthyroidism patients were newly diagnosed, had a disease duration of under 2 months, and were aged 18 to 65 years. Any patient with an uncontrolled infection, another autoimmune disease, pregnancy or lactation was excluded. Diagnoses were based on clinical symptoms, serum thyroxine and TRAb, thyroid ultrasound and orbital computed tomography. Total RNA was extracted with Trizol reagent, and quality was checked on an Agilent 2100 Bioanalyzer. The germline V gene (reference sequence) yields DFQATT for CDR1 and SNEGSKA for CDR2. The CDR3 runs 18 amino acids, cysteine and phenylalanine included. Only CDR3 DNA is held: 54 bases, read in frame from base 1. V loses 5 bases at its end and J loses 0 bases; junction bases beyond the gene matches: 13. TCR beta CDR3 regions were amplified from RNA transcripts. The first round of RT-PCR for the TCR CDR3 was performed with the HTBI primer set and the Qiagen OneStep RT-PCR kit. The libraries were constructed in a second round of multiplex PCR and then size-selected and purified. Libraries were sequenced paired-end with 100 bp reads on an Illumina HiSeq2000. Concerning the study's data processing: SOAPnuke was used to process the raw data, removing reads that contained adapters or uncalled bases, had a mean Phred below 15, or lacked an exact match to the constant primer or identifier. COPE v1.2.5 was used to merge the high-quality paired reads, and each unique nucleotide sequence was defined as a clonotype. MiTCR v1.1 was used to align the clonotypes against IMGT TRBV, TRBD and TRBJ reference segments. Analysis was restricted to V-J combinations with a frequency above 0.0001, which covered over 98% of repertoires. The TCS score was defined as the ratio of F50 (clonal expansion) to E x V (chaos), calculated using BLOSUM62-based TCRdist between CDR3 peptides within each V-J. Welch's t-statistics and random forest reduced 514 V-J features to 10 to 15, which were used in a naive Bayes classifier (R e1071). The Morisita-Horn index was used to measure how similar the thyroid and blood repertoires were. Starting from the raw public reads, TCRdb applied fastp trimming at Q25, assembled clones with MiXCR and retained in-frame beta chains. Entries are consolidated by CDR3 protein sequence, retaining the most common genes and DNA. The V and J calls shown here were made by TCRdb, not taken from the authors' results. The sample table contains about 580,000 distinct CDR3 sequences; only one count was recorded for more than 45% of them. The ten top clones hold around 7.7% of the sample.

The chain is encoded by TRBV20-1 joined to TRBJ2-7; a stretch of 13 junction bases matches TRBD2. The sample consisted of peripheral blood or thyroid tissue (not recorded which). This TCR was recovered from a young woman with Graves' hyperthyroidism. The nucleotides are TGCAGTGCTCAGGCCCAGACTAGCGGGAGGTTGAGCTCCTACGAGCAGTACTTC. It specifies CSAQAQTSGRLSSYEQYF.